Described below is a single T cell receptor beta chain sequence and its context. This table comes from immunoSEQ multiplex PCR, and its TCRdb copy is limited to in-frame clones, with some not included. In the table there are 250,000 to 300,000 clones, about 73% of which are singletons. The sample originates from a study of blood T cell repertoires in COVID-19. The wider study: The cDNA or gDNA used as material had been derived from T cells, B-cell-depleted T cells, or PBMCs.

Trimming shortened V by 1 base and J by 5 bases, and 14 bases separated the two germline ends. There are 15 residues in the CDR3. CDR1 and CDR2 from the germline V gene are SEHNR and FQNEAQ (reference sequence). The sequence was collected from a woman of 80 years or more with acute or convalescent COVID-19. The sample was peripheral blood. The rearrangement joins TRBV7-9 to TRBJ2-5; D is possibly TRBD1 (6 bases). The CDR3 region is CASSLETGRRETQYF. DNA for the CDR3: TGTGCCAGCAGCTTAGAGACAGGTCGGAGGGAGACCCAGTACTTC.